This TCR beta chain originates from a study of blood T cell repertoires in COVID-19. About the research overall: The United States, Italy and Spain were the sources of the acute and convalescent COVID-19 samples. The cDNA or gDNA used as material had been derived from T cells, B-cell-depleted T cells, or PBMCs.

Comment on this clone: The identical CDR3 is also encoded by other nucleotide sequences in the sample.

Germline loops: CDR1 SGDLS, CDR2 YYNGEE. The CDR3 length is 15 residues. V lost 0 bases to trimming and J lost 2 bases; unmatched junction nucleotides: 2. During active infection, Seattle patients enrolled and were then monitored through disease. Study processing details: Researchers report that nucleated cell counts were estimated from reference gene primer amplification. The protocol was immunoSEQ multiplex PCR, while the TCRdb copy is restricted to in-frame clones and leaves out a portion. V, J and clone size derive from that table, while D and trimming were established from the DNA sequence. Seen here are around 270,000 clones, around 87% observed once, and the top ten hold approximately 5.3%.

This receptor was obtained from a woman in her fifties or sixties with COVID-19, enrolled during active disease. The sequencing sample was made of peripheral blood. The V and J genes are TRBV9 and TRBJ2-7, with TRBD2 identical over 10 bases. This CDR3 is CASSVEAGGTYEQYF. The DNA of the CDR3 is TGTGCCAGCAGCGTAGAAGCGGGAGGGACCTACGAGCAGTACTTC.